One sample yielded the 13 T cell receptor beta chains listed below, sequenced in a study of blood T cells in healthy people across ages. Then a second PCR, running roughly 6 to 11 cycles, was carried out with a sample-barcoded 5' primer and a J-beta primer mix. TCRdb re-derived calls from the 5' RACE reads in MiXCR, one entry per CDR3 protein. Of around 1.5 million distinct CDR3 sequences listed, roughly a third are singletons. Source material: blood. The source of these receptors is a woman in her 30s in good health.

This clonotype occurred a few times. The CDR3 bases are TGCAGTGCTAGTACCGGGACAGGGGGCCTAGAGACCCAGTACTTC. This codes for CSASTGTGGLETQYF. The chain employs TRBV20-1 and TRBJ2-5; 12 nucleotides match TRBD1. Germline-derived CDR1 and CDR2 are DFQATT and SNEGSKA (reference sequence). V gave up 3 bases and J gave up 4 bases; unmatched junction bases: 6. The CDR3 has 15 residues.

The chain recombines TRBV7-9 with TRBJ1-2; D gene uncertain. Germline V gives CDR1 SEHNR, CDR2 FQNEAQ (reference sequence). V gave up 1 base and J gave up 0 bases, with 9 bases separating them. CDR3 length equals 15 residues. CDR3 in DNA: TGTGCCAGCAGCTTAGGCCGACCCGCTAACTATGGCTACACCTTC. This gives the protein CASSLGRPANYGYTF.

The J gene is TRBJ2-7, the V gene TRBV5-1; 14 bases are shared with TRBD2. This CDR3 spans 18 amino acids. Losses at the gene ends were 4 bases for V and 1 base for J; bases not matched to a gene: 10. From germline, CDR1 is SGHRS and CDR2 YFSETQ. CDR3 nucleotides: TGCGCCAGCAGCCCGGGACTAGCGGGGGCGATAAAGTCCTACGAGCAGTACTTC. Amino acids: CASSPGLAGAIKSYEQYF.

This clonotype turned up a few times. The rearrangement joins TRBV5-5 to TRBJ2-5; TRBD2 matches 8 bases. This CDR3 has 16 amino acids. V shed 4 bases, J shed 9 bases, and the junction held 17 bases outside the gene matches. CDR1 SGHKS and CDR2 YYEKEE come from the germline V gene (reference sequence). CDR3: CASSPRGAGVMEAQYF. The CDR3 nucleotides are TGTGCCAGCAGCCCCCGGGGAGCGGGGGTAATGGAGGCCCAGTACTTC.

The genes are TRBV25-1 and TRBJ2-7, with D maybe TRBD2 (5 bases). This CDR3 contains 15 residues. Germline assignment: CDR1 MGHDK and CDR2 SYGVNS. V dropped 3 bases and J dropped 3 bases, with 15 bases sitting between them. CDR3 loop: CASSDTGNFGYEQYF. In DNA form, the CDR3 reads TGTGCCAGCAGTGATACCGGGAACTTCGGCTACGAGCAGTACTTC.

The rearrangement links TRBV20-1 to TRBJ2-5; D not certain. This CDR3 comprises 13 residues. Trimming cost V 2 bases and J 1 base, with 8 bases left between them. Germline V gives CDR1 DFQATT, CDR2 SNEGSKA (reference sequence). CDR3 in DNA: TGCAGTGCTAGAAAGGACGGCCAAGAGACCCAGTACTTC. It encodes CSARKDGQETQYF.

The table lists this clonotype with a few counts. This chain connects TRBV21-1 to TRBJ2-3; TRBD2 reflects the table's D call only, with no check against the DNA. TRBV21-1 is a known pseudogene. The CDR3 runs 15 residues. CDR3 DNA sequence: TGTGCCAACCCGGGACTAGCTACTACCACAGATACGCAGTATTTT. This encodes CANPGLATTTDTQYF.

This clonotype has more than one count but fewer than ten. DNA for the CDR3: TGTGCCAGCAGCGTCCAAGGTTCACCCCTCCACTTT. As protein: CASSVQGSPLHF. The chain joins TRBV3-1 to TRBJ1-6; no firm D call. Looked up from germline, CDR1 is LGHDT and CDR2 is YNNKEL (reference sequence). Between the trimmed V and J ends, which lost 5 bases and 9 bases, there was a span of 8 bases. The CDR3 has 12 residues. Drawing the rest from reference TRBV3-1 and TRBJ1-6, the complete variable domain is DTAVSQTPKYLVTQMGNDKSIKCEQNLGHDTMYWYKQDSKKFLKIMFSYNNKELIINETVPNRFSPKSPDKAHLNLHINSLELGDSAVYFCASSVQGSPLHFGNGTRLTVT.

This chain joins TRBV20-1 and TRBJ2-7; perhaps TRBD2 as D (6 bases). The DNA end lines up better with TRBJ2-5; the J call may be wrong. CDR3 length: 15 amino acids. Germline V CDR1 and CDR2: DFQATT, SNEGSKA (reference sequence). DNA of the CDR3: TGCAGTGCTAGAGGGGCGGGGAGAGGTGAGGAGACCCAGTACTTC. It is translated as CSARGAGRGEETQYF.

Comments on this clonotype: Its ends do not fully match the called genes, so a read error is possible. This chain links TRBV2 with TRBJ2-5; D is unresolved. CDR3 length: 11 residues. Germline-derived CDR1 and CDR2 are SNHLY and FYNNEI. CDR3 loop: CASTYQGTQYF. CDR3 DNA: TGTGCCAGCACTTACCAAGGGACCCAGTACTTC.

This clonotype was picked up a small number of times. The V call is TRBV14, the J call TRBJ2-5; TRBD2 might be the D (6 bases). The CDR3 runs 17 residues. Between the trimmed V and J ends, which lost 4 bases and 2 bases, there was a span of 20 bases. Germline CDR1 SGHDN, CDR2 FVKESK. The chain's CDR3 is CASSLPGGAVGQETQYF. DNA for the CDR3: TGTGCCAGCAGCCTTCCCGGAGGGGCCGTAGGACAAGAGACCCAGTACTTC.

In this sample, this clonotype turned up many times. The chain has TRBV4-2 and TRBJ1-2; D unresolved. CDR3 length equals 12 residues. V was shortened by 2 bases and J by 7 bases, with 8 bases between the two germline ends. Germline lookup yields CDR1 LGHNA and CDR2 YNFKEQ. CDR3 amino acids: CASSQSDVGYTF. CDR3 sequence (DNA): TGTGCCAGCAGCCAATCGGACGTTGGCTACACCTTC.

About this clonotype itself: Relative to the germline gene, one junction end is altered; a read error may explain this. The chain joins TRBV28 to TRBJ2-4, with no clear D. Germline assignment: CDR1 MDHEN and CDR2 SYDVKM. The CDR3 covers 13 residues. The CDR3 spells CAGRTTKDFGFYF. CDR3 nucleotides: TGTGCCGGCAGGACGACCAAAGACTTCGGGTTTTACTTC.